Listed below are T cell receptor beta chains from one sample, sequenced in a study of CD4+ T cells in melanoma. Here immunoSEQ multiplex PCR was the method, and the copy in TCRdb shows in-frame clones only, minus some. Here the sample spans 90,000 to 130,000 clones, about 92% being singletons. Sequenced sample: peripheral blood. Receptors originate from a human donor with melanoma. CDR3s include the opening cysteine and the closing phenylalanine or tryptophan. The D gene is left open where the match is weak. Part of the rows lack a size; the others show once, few, many or a class for expanded clones.

TRBV10-3	TRBJ2-7	TRBD2	-	TGTGCCATCAGCCCAAGGACTAGCGGGGGCTCGAGCTCCTACGAGCAGTACTTC	CAISPRTSGGSSSYEQYF
TRBV6-1	TRBJ1-2	-	-	TGTGCCAGCACTCTAACTACCTATGGCTACACCTTC	CASTLTTYGYTF
TRBV7-2	TRBJ2-7	-	-	TGTGCCAGCAGCGGGGGACGGGGGCAAGGCGAGCAGTACTTC	CASSGGRGQGEQYF
TRBV5-4	TRBJ1-2	TRBD1	-	TGTGCCAGCAGCTTCGGGACAGGGATCAGCTATGGCTACACCTTC	CASSFGTGISYGYTF
TRBV11-3	TRBJ2-5	TRBD2	-	TGTGCCAGCAGCCAAGGGACTAGCGGGGGAGAAGAGACCCAGTACTTC	CASSQGTSGGEETQYF
TRBV7-9	TRBJ1-1	-	-	TGTGCCAGCAGCGTACAGGGCGCGAACACTGAAGCTTTCTTT	CASSVQGANTEAFF
TRBV5-6	TRBJ1-1	-	-	TGTGCCAGCAGCCCCCGGGTACTGAACACTGAAGCTTTCTTT	CASSPRVLNTEAFF
TRBV14	TRBJ1-2	-	once	TGTGCCAGCAGCCAAGATAGGAGGCCGCCCGGGAACTATGGCTACACCTTC	CASSQDRRPPGNYGYTF
TRBV7-9	TRBJ2-2	-	-	TGTGCCAGCAGCCTCGACAGCCCGAACACCGGGGAGCTGTTTTTT	CASSLDSPNTGELFF
TRBV5-4	TRBJ2-5	TRBD2	-	TGTGCCAGCAGCCTGACTAGCGGGGAGCAAGAGACCCAGTACTTC	CASSLTSGEQETQYF
TRBV7-3	TRBJ1-2	-	-	TGTGCCAGCAGCTTAAGTTCAGGGGAAGAGGGCTACACCTTC	CASSLSSGEEGYTF
TRBV5-1	TRBJ2-7	TRBD1	-	TGCGCCAGCAGCTTGGCCCTTGGGACAGGGTCCTACGAGCAGTACTTC	CASSLALGTGSYEQYF
TRBV5-1	TRBJ2-3	-	-	TGCGCCAGCAGCTTGGCCCGGGCTTTAAGCACAGATACGCAGTATTTT	CASSLARALSTDTQYF
TRBV11-2	TRBJ1-1	-	-	TGTGCCAGCAGCTTAGCTCTAAGGACTGAAGCTTTCTTT	CASSLALRTEAFF
TRBV7-9	TRBJ2-5	-	-	TGTGCCAGCAGCTTATTAGGGCGGGAGACCCAGTACTTC	CASSLLGRETQYF
TRBV5-1	TRBJ2-3	TRBD2	-	TGCGCCAGCAGCTTGGCCCTAGCGGGACACACAGATACGCAGTATTTT	CASSLALAGHTDTQYF
TRBV5-1	TRBJ1-1	-	-	TGCGCCAGCAGCTTACTACAAACGAACACTGAAGCTTTCTTT	CASSLLQTNTEAFF
TRBV7-2	TRBJ2-7	-	-	TGTGCCAGCAGCAAGATGGGAGCTTCGGACGAGCAGTACTTC	CASSKMGASDEQYF
TRBV15	TRBJ1-5	-	few	TGTGCCACCAGCCGGCGGACATATAGCAATCAGCCCCAGCATTTT	CATSRRTYSNQPQHF
TRBV2	TRBJ2-1	-	-	TGTGCCAGCAGTCCGGGACACCAAGGATCTGAGCAGTTCTTC	CASSPGHQGSEQFF
TRBV2	TRBJ1-5	-	few	TGTGCCAGCAGTAGGGGACCCGTTAGCAATCAGCCCCAGCATTTT	CASSRGPVSNQPQHF
TRBV7-3	TRBJ2-3	-	-	TGTGCCAGCAGCTTACTGGGCCAGGGGGGTTCAGATACGCAGTATTTT	CASSLLGQGGSDTQYF
TRBV7-3	TRBJ2-3	TRBD2	-	TGTGCCAGCAGCTTCCGAGCGGGAGTAGGCACAGATACGCAGTATTTT	CASSFRAGVGTDTQYF